A single sample gave rise to the 25 T cell receptor beta chains below, sequenced in a study of blood T cell repertoires in COVID-19. TCRdb keeps only in-frame clones here, not all; method: immunoSEQ multiplex PCR. The sample lists about 110,000 clones, around 64% occurring once. The specimen sequenced was peripheral blood. The receptors here all came from a human donor with acute or convalescent COVID-19. The donor label of this sample is uncertain.

The DNA for the CDR3 is TGTGCCATCAGTGAGTCATCCGGACAGGGACCCAATTACGAGCAGTACTTC. Amino acid sequence: CAISESSGQGPNYEQYF. The V and J genes are TRBV10-3 and TRBJ2-7; 8 bases map to TRBD1. Germline V gene sequence: CDR1 ENHRY, CDR2 SYGVKD. Unmatched junction bases numbered 11, after V lost 0 bases and J lost 4 bases. CDR3 length: 17 amino acids.

J is TRBJ2-3 and V is TRBV7-9, with a possible D match to TRBD2 (6 bases). Deletions cut 6 bases from V and 2 bases from J, with 24 bases between. The V gene's germline CDR1 is SEHNR and CDR2 FQNEAQ (reference sequence). The CDR3 contains 18 residues. The CDR3 loop is CASSPSLGGTRSTDTQYF. The DNA of the CDR3 is TGTGCCAGCAGTCCATCCCTCGGGGGTACACGCTCCACAGATACGCAGTATTTT.

This clone showed up just a few times. This chain links TRBV28 with TRBJ1-1; D may be TRBD1 (5 bases). The CDR3 sequence is 13 residues long. The germline V gene has CDR1 MDHEN and CDR2 SYDVKM. V was cut by 8 bases and J by 6 bases, with 16 bases left in between. DNA for the CDR3: TGTGCCAGCTTAGGACACCCCTATGCTGAAGCTTTCTTT. Translated, it gives CASLGHPYAEAFF.

The chain is built from TRBV6-1 and TRBJ2-1; 11 bases are shared with TRBD2. The CDR3 extends over 16 amino acids. Germline V lookup: CDR1 MNHNS, CDR2 SASEGT. V lost 6 bases, J lost 4 bases, and 8 bases stayed unmatched. Here the CDR3 reads CASSEPGLAVYNEQFF. The CDR3 DNA reads TGTGCCAGCAGCGAACCGGGACTAGCGGTATACAATGAGCAGTTCTTC.

The rearrangement links TRBV5-1 to TRBJ2-3; TRBD2 aligns across 8 bases. The V gene end was trimmed by 3 bases and the J gene end by 4 bases; junction bases not matched to a gene: 1. The CDR3 has 13 residues. Per germline, CDR1 SGHRS and CDR2 YFSETQ. DNA of the CDR3: TGCGCCAGCAGCTGGACTAGCTCAGATACGCAGTATTTT. This sequence encodes CASSWTSSDTQYF.

The J gene is TRBJ1-6, the V gene TRBV2; no definite D call. Germline-derived CDR1 and CDR2 are SNHLY and FYNNEI. The CDR3 has 17 residues. V was shortened by 5 bases and J by 0 bases, with 14 bases between the two germline ends. The DNA for the CDR3 is TGTGCCAGCAGTCCTCGTCGGCCTAGCTCCTATAATTCACCCCTCCACTTT. It yields the protein CASSPRRPSSYNSPLHF.

This chain joins TRBV19 and TRBJ2-1; 7 positions match TRBD1. Trimming at V came to 2 bases and at J to 9 bases, leaving 4 bases not matched to a gene. The germline CDR1 and CDR2 sequences are LNHDA and SQIVND (reference sequence). The CDR3 sequence is 13 residues long. CDR3 nucleotides: TGTGCCAGTAGTATATACAGGGGAACTGAGCAGTTCTTC. Amino acids: CASSIYRGTEQFF.

Note on this clone: This sample includes further DNA sequences coding for the same CDR3. The chain employs TRBV5-1 and TRBJ1-6, with 9 bases that match TRBD1. Trimming removed 4 bases from V and 7 bases from J; junction bases left unmatched: 3. Germline assignment: CDR1 SGHRS and CDR2 YFSETQ. The CDR3 is made up of 14 amino acids. The CDR3 sequence: CASSPGQGNSPLHF. For the CDR3, the DNA is TGCGCCAGCAGCCCCGGACAGGGGAATTCACCCCTCCACTTT.

This rearrangement joins TRBV5-6 to TRBJ2-7, with D perhaps matching TRBD1 (6 bases). This CDR3 contains 16 residues. V was shortened by 4 bases and J by 0 bases, with 17 bases between the two germline ends. CDR1 is SGHDT and CDR2 is YYEEEE in the germline V gene. The DNA of the CDR3 is TGTGCCAGCAGCCGACCCAGACAGGACCTCTCCTACGAGCAGTACTTC. It translates to CASSRPRQDLSYEQYF.

The chain combines TRBV28 with TRBJ2-4; 8 bases line up with TRBD1. The length of the CDR3 is 13 residues. Germline assignment: CDR1 MDHEN and CDR2 SYDVKM. Germline trimming cut 10 bases from V and 6 bases from J; bases unmatched to any gene: 8. CDR3 in DNA: TGTGCCATCCAGATGACAGGGGCAAACATTCAGTACTTC. Residues: CAIQMTGANIQYF.

The rearrangement joins TRBV6-2 or TRBV6-3 to TRBJ1-1; no clear D gene. The CDR3 is made up of 14 amino acids. Germline V gives CDR1 MNHEY, CDR2 SVGEGT. Trimming took 5 bases from V and 1 from J, leaving 11 bases between them. The CDR3 nucleotides read TGTGCCAGCAGTCCCCATCCGGGGAACACTGAAGCTTTCTTT. Translating it yields CASSPHPGNTEAFF.

The chain combines TRBV3-1 (or the pseudogene TRBV3-2) with TRBJ1-3, with no clear D. Germline-derived CDR1 and CDR2 are LGHDT and YNNKEL (reference sequence). This CDR3 comprises 15 residues. The germline V and J ends were trimmed by 2 bases and 1 base, with 9 bases remaining between them. CDR3 residues: CASSQNSISGNTIYF. The CDR3 DNA is TGTGCCAGCAGCCAAAATTCTATATCTGGAAACACCATATATTTT.

A few counts support this clone. The chain employs TRBV24-1 and TRBJ2-1; TRBD2 is a possible D gene (5 bases). The V and J ends lost 1 base and 9 bases respectively, with 9 bases between them. Germline lookup yields CDR1 KGHDR and CDR2 SFDVKD. This CDR3 comprises 13 residues. The CDR3 here is CATSDFAGGEQFF. CDR3 sequence (DNA): TGTGCCACCAGTGATTTTGCGGGCGGTGAGCAGTTCTTC.

V usage is TRBV29-1 and J usage is TRBJ2-7, with 8 bases identical to TRBD1. There are 15 residues in the CDR3. Germline CDR1 SQVTM, CDR2 ANQGSEA. V was clipped by 6 bases and J by 0 bases; unmatched bases: 10. CDR3: CSVAWGTGRSYEQYV. For the CDR3, the DNA is TGCAGCGTCGCCTGGGGGACAGGTCGCTCCTACGAGCAGTACGTC.

The chain joins TRBV9 to TRBJ1-2, with 9 bases that match TRBD1. Germline lookup yields CDR1 SGDLS and CDR2 YYNGEE. This CDR3 is 15 amino acids long. The J segment lost 8 bases and the V segment lost 2 bases, leaving 10 bases of the junction unmatched. The CDR3 is CASSVEQGAKKGYTF. The CDR3 DNA sequence: TGTGCCAGCAGCGTTGAACAGGGGGCTAAGAAAGGCTACACCTTC.

The chain links TRBV11-3 to TRBJ2-1, with D possibly matching TRBD1 (5 bases). Trimming took 1 base from V and 4 from J, leaving 14 bases between them. The CDR3 is 16 residues long. Per the germline V gene, CDR1 is SGHNT and CDR2 is YENEEA. This CDR3 is CASSLAGQNPYNEQFF. The CDR3 region has the DNA TGTGCCAGCAGCTTAGCAGGACAAAACCCTTACAATGAGCAGTTCTTC.

The V gene is TRBV11-2, the J gene TRBJ1-2, with D hard to call. Germline CDR1 and CDR2: SGHAT and FQNNGV. The V gene lost 5 bases and the J gene lost 2 bases, with 9 bases spanning the gap. This CDR3 is built from 13 residues. The CDR3 DNA sequence: TGTGCCAGCAGCCCCGACTTGAACTATGGCTACACCTTC. Amino acids: CASSPDLNYGYTF.

The chain is built from TRBV9 and TRBJ2-3, with 14 bases fitting TRBD2. V trimming: 4 bases; J trimming: 8 bases; junction bases outside the gene matches: 3. This CDR3 has 14 amino acids. In germline, CDR1 is SGDLS, CDR2 YYNGEE. The CDR3 DNA sequence: TGTGCCAGCAGCCCCGGGACTAGCGGGGGTACGCAGTATTTT. Protein sequence: CASSPGTSGGTQYF.

The rearrangement joins TRBV6-1 to TRBJ2-7; TRBD2 aligns across 7 bases. The length of the CDR3 is 13 residues. CDR1 is MNHNS, CDR2 SASEGT, per germline. The V and J ends lost 2 bases and 7 bases, in that order; junction bases with no gene match: 5. The CDR3 nucleotides read TGTGCCAGCAGTGAATCGGGGGAGGGGGAGCAGTACTTC. Encoded protein: CASSESGEGEQYF.

By frequency in the sample, this clone is medium-sized. This chain links TRBV21-1 with TRBJ1-2. TRBV21-1 is flagged as a pseudogene. The CDR3 covers 15 residues. The CDR3 region has the DNA TGTGCCAGCAGCAAAGCGCTGGGGGGGGCGAATGGCTACACCTTC. Amino acids: CASSKALGGANGYTF.

This clone was counted a single time. V and J are TRBV6-1 and TRBJ2-7; D is undetermined. This CDR3 has 14 residues. Germline CDR1 reads MNHNS; CDR2 reads SASEGT. Trimming shortened V by 1 base and J by 2 bases, and 9 bases separated the two germline ends. The CDR3 here is CASSEGYQTYEQYF. Written as DNA, the CDR3 is TGTGCCAGCAGTGAAGGCTACCAAACCTACGAGCAGTACTTC.

This chain connects TRBV5-1 to TRBJ2-2; TRBD2 aligns across 10 bases. The ends lost 3 bases at V and 5 bases at J; junction bases unmatched: 7. Germline V CDR1 and CDR2: SGHRS, YFSETQ. The CDR3 runs 16 residues. The CDR3, as DNA: TGCGCCAGCAGCTCGCACGGGACTAGCGATACCGGGGAGCTGTTTTTT. Protein sequence: CASSSHGTSDTGELFF.

This clone showed up just once. The V call is TRBV3-1 (or the pseudogene TRBV3-2), the J call TRBJ1-3, with D tentatively TRBD1 (5 bases). Trimming stripped 4 bases from V and 3 bases from J, with 7 bases between. Germline V gene sequence: CDR1 LGHDT, CDR2 YNNKEL (reference sequence). This CDR3 is 13 amino acids long. The CDR3 DNA follows: TGTGCCAGCAGCCTAGGGGATGGAAACACCATATATTTT. Translating it yields CASSLGDGNTIYF.

V is TRBV13 and J is TRBJ1-4; D not certain. V was shortened by 5 bases and J by 4 bases, with 14 bases between the two germline ends. The CDR3 is 15 residues long. Germline lookup yields CDR1 PRHDT and CDR2 FYEKMQ (reference sequence). CDR3 protein: CASSPRRVLNEKLFF. In nucleotides, the CDR3 is TGTGCCAGCAGCCCGCGCCGGGTCCTTAATGAAAAACTGTTTTTT.

This sequence joins TRBV18 and TRBJ1-2; D might be TRBD1 (6 bases). V lost 1 base, J lost 0 bases, and 15 bases lay in between. CDR3 length: 17 residues. CDR1 is KGHSH, CDR2 LQKENI, per germline. The CDR3 nucleotides are TGTGCCAGCTCACCACGAAAACCGGACAGAGCTAACTATGGCTACACCTTC. It is translated as CASSPRKPDRANYGYTF.